This TCR beta chain was recorded in a study of molecular identifiers for immune sequencing clone quantification. Study information: Five aliquots were made in replicates from the RNA of around 18,000 or 91,000 naive CD8 cells, and four were sequenced.

In the sort, naive CD8 T cells were defined as CD8+CD4-CCR7+CD45RA+. TCRdb reprocessed the PCR reads with MiXCR, giving one entry per CDR3 protein. The table has over 550,000 distinct CDR3 sequences, over 25% seen once. As to this clonotype: This clone may be a read error of a much larger clone one base away.

CDR1 and CDR2 (germline): LGHNA, YSLEER. V lost 0 bases and J 6 bases, leaving 4 bases between the germline ends. The CDR3 loop spans 12 amino acids. The specimen sequenced was naive CD8+ T cells from blood, with Jurkat cell RNA spiked in. Stated subset: FACS-sorted CD8+CD4-CCR7+CD45RA+ naive T cells. The receptor comes from a human donor in good health. Some libraries in this study had Jurkat cell RNA spiked in. V usage is TRBV4-3 and J usage is TRBJ2-3; D gene unclear. The CDR3 region has the DNA TGCGCCAGCAGCCAAGAATTTGATACGCAGTATTTT. Protein sequence: CASSQEFDTQYF.